This paragraph covers one TCR beta chain sequence. A read error may be the cause here, since a much bigger clone is one base away. TCR alpha and beta CDR3 regions were amplified from RNA using iRepertoire nested multiplex PCR. Using its own MiXCR run on the multiplex PCR reads, TCRdb lists one record per CDR3 protein. The data contain some 40,000 distinct CDR3 sequences, 20% to 25% of them seen just once; the ten biggest clones take up 5% to 7.5%. The data were obtained in a study of glioma-infiltrating T cells. CDR1 is LNHDA, CDR2 SQIVND, per germline (reference sequence). The CDR3 is 11 residues long. Trimming took off 7 bases at V and 4 bases at J, with 5 bases between the two ends.

The chain joins TRBV19 to TRBJ1-5, with D unresolved. Material: glioma tissue, nonneoplastic brain tissue, or PBMCs (not recorded which). The sequence came from a human donor with low-grade glioma or glioblastoma, undergoing nonglioma brain surgery, or in good health (not recorded which). CDR3 nucleotide sequence: TGTGCCAGTAACCCGAATCAGCCCCAGCATTTT. It translates to CASNPNQPQHF.